Sequencing of this TCR beta chain was carried out in a study of T-cell memory formation after mild COVID-19. Overall study: Largely, the TCR clusters proved donor specific. Study findings and constraints: Day 15 to 85 contracting clones showed balanced CD4/CD8; later expanders leaned CD4+.

Within the sample, this clonotype is medium-sized (0.01 to 0.1%). No antigen is known for it. TCRdb itself ran the 5' RACE reads through MiXCR, one entry per CDR3 protein. This table has tens of thousands of distinct CDR3 sequences, around 21% appearing once. V lost 4 bases and J 4 bases, leaving 13 bases between the germline ends. This CDR3 comprises 14 residues. V gene TRBV12-3 or TRBV12-4 combines with J gene TRBJ1-2, with D unclear. Sequenced: PBMCs or a T cell subset sorted from them (not recorded which). The receptor was derived from an adult who had mild COVID-19 (a few samples of this study predate the infection). Cell type and time point are not known. The CDR3 loop is CASSSRRGAYGYTF. The CDR3 DNA follows: TGTGCCAGCAGTTCACGACGGGGAGCCTATGGCTACACCTTC.